This entry lists 23 T cell receptor beta chains sequenced from one sample in a study of cytomegalovirus exposure and HLA in healthy donors. Amplification used 60 Vbeta primers and 13 Jbeta primers. The method was immunoSEQ multiplex PCR; TCRdb's version includes in-frame clones alone and lacks a portion of them. The sample yields fewer than 200,000 clones, roughly 9.5% seen once. The sample taken for sequencing was PBMCs. The receptors shown here come from a woman aged 25 to 39 in good health and CMV-seropositive.

The table lists this clone with a few counts. The chain joins TRBV15 to TRBJ1-5, with D uncertain. CDR1 is LNHNV and CDR2 is YYDKDF in the germline V gene (reference sequence). Trimming shortened V by 5 bases and J by 1 base, and 12 bases separated the two germline ends. The CDR3 covers 15 residues. The DNA of the CDR3 is TGTGCCACCAGCTATTTGGGCCTAAGCAATCAGCCCCAGCATTTT. Amino acids: CATSYLGLSNQPQHF.

This sequence joins TRBV6-5 and TRBJ2-2; tentative D call: TRBD1 (5 bases). V was trimmed by 6 bases and J by 8 bases, leaving 13 bases between them. CDR1 and CDR2 (germline): MNHEY, SVGAGI. The CDR3 length is 13 residues. Here the CDR3 reads CASRRTRQGELFF. DNA of the CDR3: TGTGCCAGCAGACGGACCCGACAGGGGGAGCTGTTTTTT.

This chain joins TRBV7-8 and TRBJ1-2; TRBD1 matches 7 bases. The CDR3 length is 15 residues. Unmatched junction bases numbered 6, after V lost 5 bases and J lost 0 bases. Germline V gene sequence: CDR1 SGHVS, CDR2 FQNEAQ. Here the CDR3 DNA reads TGTGCCAGCAGCGCCCGGGACAGCTCTAACTATGGCTACACCTTC. Amino acids: CASSARDSSNYGYTF.

This clone has a handful of counts. The chain is built from TRBV6-1 and TRBJ1-4; D remains ambiguous. The CDR3 has 15 amino acids. Trimming took off 5 bases at V and 4 bases at J, with 14 bases between the two ends. Germline V gene data show CDR1 as MNHNS and CDR2 as SASEGT. This CDR3 is CASSRTRYGNEKLFF. The CDR3 DNA sequence: TGTGCCAGCAGTAGAACGCGATACGGTAATGAAAAACTGTTTTTT.

The table lists this clone with a few counts. Its ends do not fully match the called genes, so a read error is possible. CDR3 sequence: CASSFQGVNYGYPF. Written as DNA, the CDR3 is TGTGCCAGCAGCTTCCAGGGGGTGAACTATGGCTACCCCTTC. The rearrangement uses TRBV7-8 and TRBJ1-2, with 7 bases identical to TRBD1. The CDR3 runs 14 residues. From germline, CDR1 is SGHVS and CDR2 FQNEAQ. The full variable domain, completed using reference TRBV7-8 and TRBJ1-2, is GAGVSQSPRYKVAKRGQDVALRCDPISGHVSLFWYQQALGQGPEFLTYFQNEAQLDKSGLPSDRFFAERPEGSVSTLKIQRTQQEDSAVYLCASSFQGVNYGYPFGSGTRLTVV.

This clone has only a few counts. The chain uses TRBV5-4 and TRBJ2-6; D gene ambiguous. The germline V gene encodes CDR1 SGHNT and CDR2 YYREEE (reference sequence). V was trimmed by 3 bases and J by 1 base, leaving 11 bases between them. This CDR3 is built from 16 residues. The CDR3 protein is CASSSVRGSGANVLTF. The CDR3 coding sequence is TGTGCCAGCAGCTCGGTGCGAGGTTCTGGGGCCAACGTCCTGACTTTC. The full variable domain, rest sourced from reference TRBV5-4 and TRBJ2-6, is ETGVTQSPTHLIKTRGQQVTLRCSSQSGHNTVSWYQQALGQGPQFIFQYYREEENGRGNFPPRFSGLQFPNYSSELNVNALELDDSALYLCASSSVRGSGANVLTFGAGSRLTVL.

The CDR3 is CASSLTGGRTEAFF. CDR3 coding DNA: TGCGCCAGCAGCTTGACAGGGGGAAGGACTGAAGCTTTCTTT. The chain uses TRBV5-1 and TRBJ1-1; 8 bases are shared with TRBD1. Germline V gene data show CDR1 as SGHRS and CDR2 as YFSETQ. Germline trimming cut 1 base from V and 5 bases from J; bases unmatched to any gene: 4. This CDR3 spans 14 amino acids.

This clone was detected a few times. The chain couples TRBV27 to TRBJ2-4; maybe TRBD2 (5 bases). The CDR3 contains 13 residues. Trimming took 6 bases from V and 8 from J, leaving 14 bases between them. Looked up from germline, CDR1 is MNHEY and CDR2 is SMNVEV (reference sequence). CDR3 DNA: TGTGCCAGCAGCCGCCAAGCCGGGGACATTCAGTACTTC. Protein sequence: CASSRQAGDIQYF.

The chain employs TRBV7-3 and TRBJ2-2; no definite D call. Trimming shortened V by 8 bases and J by 6 bases, and 13 bases separated the two germline ends. There are 13 residues in the CDR3. The germline V gene has CDR1 SGHTA and CDR2 FQGTGA. CDR3 in DNA: TGTGCCAGCCAATACTCGGTACCCGGGGAGCTGTTTTTT. Residues: CASQYSVPGELFF.

This clone was counted a few times. The chain recombines TRBV9 with TRBJ1-2; D is possibly TRBD1 (5 bases). V dropped 0 bases and J dropped 4 bases, with 13 bases sitting between them. The CDR3 loop spans 15 amino acids. Looked up from germline, CDR1 is SGDLS and CDR2 is YYNGEE. CDR3: CASSVEGQPTYGYTF. The CDR3 DNA reads TGTGCCAGCAGCGTAGAGGGGCAGCCTACCTATGGCTACACCTTC.

About this clone itself: The junction differs from germline at one of its ends, possibly a read error. The rearrangement links TRBV30 to TRBJ1-4; possibly TRBD1 for D (5 bases). CDR1 and CDR2 from the germline V gene are GTSNPN and SVGIG (reference sequence). This CDR3 has 14 amino acids. The CDR3 here is CAWSGGATNGKLFF. CDR3 DNA: TGTGCCTGGAGTGGTGGGGCAACTAATGGAAAACTGTTTTTT.

The rearrangement joins TRBV9 to TRBJ2-2, with TRBD2 identical over 11 bases. The CDR3 is made up of 15 amino acids. Trimming cost V 9 bases and J 2 bases; bases outside gene matches: 6. Per germline, CDR1 SGDLS and CDR2 YYNGEE. Written as DNA, the CDR3 is TGTGCCACGACTAGCGGGGCAACAAACACCGGGGAGCTGTTTTTT. Amino acid sequence: CATTSGATNTGELFF.

The gene calls are TRBV12-2 and TRBJ1-4; the D segment call TRBD1 is taken from the table without a DNA check. TRBV12-2 is designated a pseudogene. This CDR3 has 17 amino acids. This CDR3 is CASRSSATGDANEKLFF. The DNA for the CDR3 is TGTGCAAGTCGCTCCAGCGCCACAGGGGATGCTAATGAAAAACTGTTTTTT.

This clone was seen a few times. The sample carries other DNA sequences with the same CDR3. The chain has TRBV29-1 and TRBJ1-2, with 8 bases aligning to TRBD1. The CDR3 is 13 residues long. CDR1 SQVTM and CDR2 ANQGSEA come from the germline V gene. Trimming cost V 6 bases and J 0 bases; bases outside gene matches: 3. The CDR3 reads CSVGTGSNYGYTF. As DNA, the CDR3 is TGCAGCGTCGGGACAGGATCTAACTATGGCTACACCTTC. The whole variable domain, remainder taken from reference TRBV29-1 and TRBJ1-2, is SAVISQKPSRDICQRGTSLTIQCQVDSQVTMMFWYRQQPGQSLTLIATANQGSEATYESGFVIDKFPISRPNLTFSTLTVSNMSPEDSSIYLCSVGTGSNYGYTFGSGTRLTVV.

Worth noting for this clone: One end of the junction does not line up with germline, which may come from a read error. The V gene is TRBV27, the J gene TRBJ2-3; D gene ambiguous. Germline CDR1 MNHEY, CDR2 SMNVEV (reference sequence). This CDR3 is built from 15 residues. The CDR3 region has the DNA TGTGCCAGCACGCATCAACTTTATAGCATAGATACGCAGTATTTT. Translation: CASTHQLYSIDTQYF.

V gene TRBV4-2 combines with J gene TRBJ2-1; the D gene is possibly TRBD2 (5 bases). CDR1 and CDR2 (germline): LGHNA, YNFKEQ. V lost 1 base, J lost 2 bases, and 9 bases lay in between. The CDR3 consists of 15 residues. The CDR3 sequence: CASSQGGNTYNEQFF. The CDR3 DNA reads as TGTGCCAGCAGCCAAGGAGGGAACACCTACAATGAGCAGTTCTTC.

The chain is built from TRBV5-1 and TRBJ2-7; D possibly corresponds to TRBD2 (5 bases). This CDR3 is 14 amino acids long. V dropped 4 bases and J dropped 7 bases, with 18 bases sitting between them. Germline V CDR1 and CDR2: SGHRS, YFSETQ. The CDR3 DNA follows: TGCGCCAGCAGCCTTCGGGATTACTCTCAAGAGCAGTACTTC. Translation: CASSLRDYSQEQYF.

This clone was recorded a few times. V gene TRBV18 combines with J gene TRBJ1-2; 9 positions agree with TRBD1. V lost 4 bases, J lost 4 bases, and 4 bases stayed unmatched. The CDR3 totals 14 residues. CDR1 and CDR2 from the germline V gene are KGHSH and LQKENI. The CDR3 nucleotides are TGTGCCAGCTCACGGACAGGGGAACGCTATGGCTACACCTTC. Protein: CASSRTGERYGYTF.

The sample holds a few counts of this clone. This sequence joins TRBV12-5 and TRBJ1-5, with D possibly matching TRBD1 (5 bases). The CDR3 extends over 16 amino acids. CDR1 is LGHNT, CDR2 FRNRAP, per germline. V shed 5 bases and J shed 4 bases, with 18 bases lying between them. The CDR3 DNA reads TGTGCTAGTGGTCCGGCGGGGGGAAGCCCTAATCAGCCCCAGCATTTT. Translation gives CASGPAGGSPNQPQHF.

This clone has just a few counts. V is TRBV7-8 and J is TRBJ1-5; TRBD1 matches at 9 bases. The CDR3 totals 17 residues. V trimming: 3 bases; J trimming: 6 bases; junction bases outside the gene matches: 12. Germline loops: CDR1 SGHVS, CDR2 FQNEAQ. CDR3 nucleotides: TGTGCCAGCAGCTTGGGACCCTTGACAGGGGGAAGTCAGCCCCAGCATTTT. As protein: CASSLGPLTGGSQPQHF.

Only a few counts were recorded for this clone. This chain links TRBV6-5 with TRBJ2-1, with a tentative D call TRBD2 (6 bases). V was trimmed by 6 bases and J by 5 bases, leaving 14 bases between them. This CDR3 is 14 amino acids long. Germline loops: CDR1 MNHEY, CDR2 SVGAGI. DNA of the CDR3: TGTGCCAGCAGCCGGGGACTCGCCAACAATGAGCAGTTCTTC. It codes for CASSRGLANNEQFF.

This clone was counted between two and nine times. This rearrangement joins TRBV4-1 to TRBJ2-2; the match to TRBD2 covers 13 bases. This CDR3 comprises 20 residues. J was trimmed by 5 bases and V by 4 bases; bases with no gene match: 16. The germline V gene has CDR1 MGHRA and CDR2 YSYEKL. The CDR3 reads CASSPKLRPGLAGRTGELFF. The DNA for the CDR3 is TGCGCCAGCAGCCCTAAGTTGCGCCCGGGACTAGCGGGACGGACCGGGGAGCTGTTTTTT.

The V call is TRBV6-1, the J call TRBJ2-5; the D gene is possibly TRBD2 (6 bases). V lost 11 bases and J lost 5, with 21 bases in between. The V gene's germline CDR1 is MNHNS and CDR2 SASEGT. The CDR3 spans 14 residues. The CDR3: CAGLTSGARETQYF. The CDR3 bases are TGTGCCGGCCTGACTAGTGGGGCTCGGGAGACCCAGTACTTC.